This T cell receptor (beta chain) comes out of a study of shared clonotypes between healthy human individuals. Whole-study findings and limits: Large sequencing depth failed to make sorted-subset sequencing complete, rarefaction showed.

After removal of 4 bases from V and 0 bases from J, the junction contained 7 bases not matched to a gene. The germline CDR1 and CDR2 sequences are SGHRS and YFSETQ. CDR3 length: 17 amino acids. TCRdb's copy holds only in-frame clones and misses some; the assay was immunoSEQ multiplex PCR. Here the sample spans 850,000 to 1,100,000 clones, 60% to 80% being singletons. The donors were adults (healthy and HIV-negative) with no recent acute infections or vaccinations. A split of CD4+ cells into CD45RA+ naive and CD45RA-negative memory subsets was performed. The sample holds many counts of this clone. Its antigen is as yet unknown.

The chain couples TRBV5-1 to TRBJ2-7; 13 nucleotides line up with TRBD2. Sample: memory CD4+ T cells from PBMCs. Documented subset: CD45RA-negative fraction. The origin of this receptor is a man aged 18 to 29 in good health. Some clones in this sample may be carry-over from other donors' samples. The CDR3 DNA reads TGCGCCAGCAGCCCAGGACTAGCGGGAGACGGCTCCTACGAGCAGTACTTC. Translating it yields CASSPGLAGDGSYEQYF.